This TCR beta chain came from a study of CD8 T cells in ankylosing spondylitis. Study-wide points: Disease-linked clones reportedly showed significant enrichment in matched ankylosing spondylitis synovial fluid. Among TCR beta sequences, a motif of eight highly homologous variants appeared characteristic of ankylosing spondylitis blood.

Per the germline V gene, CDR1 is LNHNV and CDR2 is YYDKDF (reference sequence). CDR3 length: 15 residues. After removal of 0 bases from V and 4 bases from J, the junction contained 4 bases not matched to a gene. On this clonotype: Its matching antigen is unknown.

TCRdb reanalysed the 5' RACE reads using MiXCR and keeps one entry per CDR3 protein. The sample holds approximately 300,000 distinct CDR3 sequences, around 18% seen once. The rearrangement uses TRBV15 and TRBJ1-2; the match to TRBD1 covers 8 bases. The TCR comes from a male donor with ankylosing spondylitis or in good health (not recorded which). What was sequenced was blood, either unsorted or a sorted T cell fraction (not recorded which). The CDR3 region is CATSRDVGTGYGYTF. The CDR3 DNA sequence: TGTGCCACCAGCAGAGATGTCGGGACAGGCTATGGCTACACCTTC.